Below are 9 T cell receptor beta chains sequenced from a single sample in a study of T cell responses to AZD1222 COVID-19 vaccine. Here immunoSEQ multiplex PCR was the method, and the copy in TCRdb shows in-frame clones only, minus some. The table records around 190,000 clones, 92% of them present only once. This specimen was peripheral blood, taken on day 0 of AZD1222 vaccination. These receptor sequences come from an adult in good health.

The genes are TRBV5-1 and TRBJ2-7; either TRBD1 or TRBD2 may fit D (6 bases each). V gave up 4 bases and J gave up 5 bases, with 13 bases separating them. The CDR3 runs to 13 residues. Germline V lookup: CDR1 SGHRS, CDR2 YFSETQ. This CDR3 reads CASSQEGENEQYF. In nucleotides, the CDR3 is TGCGCCAGCAGCCAGGAGGGGGAGAACGAGCAGTACTTC.

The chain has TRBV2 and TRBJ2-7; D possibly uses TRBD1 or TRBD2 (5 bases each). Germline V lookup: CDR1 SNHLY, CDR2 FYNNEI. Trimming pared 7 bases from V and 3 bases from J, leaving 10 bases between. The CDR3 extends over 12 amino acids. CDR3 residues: CASTQGDYEQYF. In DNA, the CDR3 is TGTGCCAGCACCCAGGGAGACTACGAGCAGTACTTC.

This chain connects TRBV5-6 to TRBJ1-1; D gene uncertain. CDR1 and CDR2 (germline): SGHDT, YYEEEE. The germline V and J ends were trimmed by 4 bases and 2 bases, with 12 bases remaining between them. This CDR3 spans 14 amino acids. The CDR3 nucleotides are TGTGCCAGCAGCCCACCTCGCAGAAACACTGAAGCTTTCTTT. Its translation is CASSPPRRNTEAFF.

The CDR3 nucleotides are TGTGCCAGCAGCCCCATTGCGGGAAGGAATCAGCCCCAGCATTTT. Protein sequence: CASSPIAGRNQPQHF. The chain couples TRBV11-2 to TRBJ1-5; D not resolved. Germline values: CDR1 SGHAT, CDR2 FQNNGV. V was shortened by 5 bases and J by 4 bases, with 15 bases between the two germline ends. This CDR3 contains 15 residues.

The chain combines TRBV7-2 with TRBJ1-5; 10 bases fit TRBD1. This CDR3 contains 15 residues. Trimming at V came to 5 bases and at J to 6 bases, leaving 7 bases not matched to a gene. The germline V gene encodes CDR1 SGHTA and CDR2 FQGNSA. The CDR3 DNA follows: TGTGCCAGCAGCCCGACAGGGGGCTCGGGTCAGCCCCAGCATTTT. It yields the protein CASSPTGGSGQPQHF.

CDR3 amino acids: CASSKGANTEAFF. CDR3 bases: TGTGCCAGCAGTAAAGGGGCGAACACTGAAGCTTTCTTT. The chain has TRBV27 and TRBJ1-1; a weak D match, TRBD1 (5 bases). Germline V gene sequence: CDR1 MNHEY, CDR2 SMNVEV (reference sequence). The CDR3 runs 13 residues. The ends were cut back, 5 bases at V and 1 base at J, with 8 bases in the middle.

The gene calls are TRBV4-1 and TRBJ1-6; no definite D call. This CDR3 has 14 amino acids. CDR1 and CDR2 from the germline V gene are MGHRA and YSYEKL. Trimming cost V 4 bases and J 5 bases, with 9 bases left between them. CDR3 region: CASSRERDNSPLHF. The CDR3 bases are TGCGCCAGCAGCCGGGAACGGGATAATTCACCCCTCCACTTT.

CDR3 DNA: TGTGCCACCAGTGATGGATTTGCCAGCGAGCAGTACTTC. Its protein is CATSDGFASEQYF. The rearrangement links TRBV24-1 to TRBJ2-7; no clear D. The ends were cut back, 3 bases at V and 6 bases at J, with 11 bases in the middle. The CDR3 is 13 amino acids. Germline-derived CDR1 and CDR2 are KGHDR and SFDVKD.

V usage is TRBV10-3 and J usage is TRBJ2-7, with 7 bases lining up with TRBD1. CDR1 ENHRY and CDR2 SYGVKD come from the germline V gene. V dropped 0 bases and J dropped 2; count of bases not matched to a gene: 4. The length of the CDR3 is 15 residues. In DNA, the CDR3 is TGTGCCATCAGTGAGTCGACAGGGTTCCCCTACGAGCAGTACTTC. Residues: CAISESTGFPYEQYF.